This is a list of T cell receptor beta chains from one sample in a study of T-cell reconstitution after alpha-beta-depleted transplantation in children. TCRdb analysed the PCR reads with MiXCR anew, one entry per CDR3 protein. The sample has about 460,000 distinct CDR3 sequences, 9.5% to 12% seen once. Source: PBMCs, mostly from graft donor cells, taken 180 days after TCRalphabeta/CD19-depleted stem cell transplant. The receptors were gathered from a female patient under 10 years old who had a stem cell transplant for aplastic anemia, so the T cells may come from the graft donor. Each CDR3 is given with its conserved first and last residue. The order of the fields is J gene, D gene, clone size, V gene, CDR3 protein, CDR3 DNA. The D gene is left open where the match is weak. Rows may omit the clone size; those that give it use once, few, many or a size class.

j_call: TRBJ2-3
d_call: TRBD1
clone_size: .
v_call: TRBV29-1
cdr3_aa: CSGRQGAGTDTQYF
cdr3_nt: TGCAGCGGGAGACAGGGGGCGGGCACAGATACGCAGTATTTT

j_call: TRBJ1-2
d_call: .
clone_size: .
v_call: TRBV20-1
cdr3_aa: CSAGGVPNYGYTF
cdr3_nt: TGCAGTGCTGGGGGGGTCCCTAACTATGGCTACACCTTC

j_call: TRBJ1-1
d_call: .
clone_size: many
v_call: TRBV7-9
cdr3_aa: CASSLVSGNEAFF
cdr3_nt: TGTGCCAGCAGCTTAGTTTCCGGGAATGAAGCTTTCTTT

j_call: TRBJ1-3
d_call: .
clone_size: .
v_call: TRBV5-1
cdr3_aa: CASSALETGNTIYF
cdr3_nt: TGCGCCAGCAGCGCTCTGGAGACTGGAAACACCATATATTTT

j_call: TRBJ1-1
d_call: .
clone_size: many
v_call: TRBV5-6
cdr3_aa: CASSLYGGIMNTEAFF
cdr3_nt: TGTGCCAGCAGCCTGTACGGCGGGATAATGAACACTGAAGCTTTCTTT

j_call: TRBJ1-2
d_call: .
clone_size: few
v_call: TRBV15
cdr3_aa: CATSRDLAGGLYGYTF
cdr3_nt: TGTGCCACCAGCAGAGATCTGGCAGGTGGCCTCTATGGCTACACCTTC

j_call: TRBJ2-3
d_call: TRBD2
clone_size: .
v_call: TRBV12-3/TRBV12-4
cdr3_aa: CASPTGGTQYF
cdr3_nt: TGTGCCAGCCCCACGGGGGGTACGCAGTATTTT

j_call: TRBJ1-5
d_call: .
clone_size: .
v_call: TRBV12-3/TRBV12-4
cdr3_aa: CASSLRWEGRYQPQHF
cdr3_nt: TGTGCCAGCAGTTTACGGTGGGAAGGTCGATATCAGCCCCAGCATTTT

j_call: TRBJ1-5
d_call: .
clone_size: .
v_call: TRBV7-2
cdr3_aa: CASSLRPPREGDQPQHF
cdr3_nt: TGTGCCAGCAGCTTAAGACCTCCTAGGGAAGGGGATCAGCCCCAGCATTTT

j_call: TRBJ2-2
d_call: .
clone_size: few
v_call: TRBV4-1
cdr3_aa: CASSQDGTLGPSNTGELFF
cdr3_nt: TGCGCCAGCAGCCAAGATGGAACTTTGGGCCCCTCGAACACCGGGGAGCTGTTTTTT

j_call: TRBJ2-1
d_call: TRBD2
clone_size: .
v_call: TRBV7-2
cdr3_aa: CASSLIWEGSGEQFF
cdr3_nt: TGTGCCAGCAGCTTGATCTGGGAGGGATCGGGTGAGCAGTTCTTC

j_call: TRBJ2-1
d_call: .
clone_size: .
v_call: TRBV6-2/TRBV6-3
cdr3_aa: CASLTDSSYNEQFF
cdr3_nt: TGTGCCAGCCTAACCGACAGCAGCTACAATGAGCAGTTCTTC

j_call: TRBJ2-3
d_call: TRBD2
clone_size: .
v_call: TRBV20-1
cdr3_aa: CSARVSGRGTDTQYF
cdr3_nt: TGCAGTGCTAGAGTTAGCGGGAGAGGCACAGATACGCAGTATTTT

j_call: TRBJ2-7
d_call: .
clone_size: few
v_call: TRBV21-1
cdr3_aa: CASRCGSYEQYF
cdr3_nt: TGTGCCAGCCGCTGCGGATCCTACGAGCAGTACTTC

j_call: TRBJ1-3
d_call: TRBD1
clone_size: few
v_call: TRBV18
cdr3_aa: CASSPLSGTGSGGTIYF
cdr3_nt: TGTGCCAGCTCACCACTCTCCGGGACAGGTTCCGGTGGGACCATATATTTT

j_call: TRBJ2-2
d_call: TRBD2
clone_size: many
v_call: TRBV7-6
cdr3_aa: CASSLGGLAGRAAYGELFF
cdr3_nt: TGTGCCAGCAGCTTAGGTGGACTAGCGGGGAGGGCCGCGTACGGGGAGCTGTTTTTT

j_call: TRBJ2-3
d_call: TRBD1
clone_size: many
v_call: TRBV29-1
cdr3_aa: CSVRLLGQGWEADTQYF
cdr3_nt: TGCAGCGTTCGATTACTGGGACAGGGGTGGGAGGCAGATACGCAGTATTTT

j_call: TRBJ1-5
d_call: .
clone_size: many
v_call: TRBV5-5
cdr3_aa: CASSLVAGGNQPQHF
cdr3_nt: TGTGCCAGCAGCTTGGTAGCCGGAGGCAATCAGCCCCAGCATTTT

j_call: TRBJ2-2
d_call: .
clone_size: few
v_call: TRBV4-1
cdr3_aa: CASSQDHGRVPGAANTGELFF
cdr3_nt: TGCGCCAGCAGCCAAGATCACGGCAGGGTTCCCGGGGCGGCCAACACCGGGGAGCTGTTTTTT

j_call: TRBJ2-7
d_call: TRBD1
clone_size: .
v_call: TRBV27
cdr3_aa: CASSSRTGSGEQYF
cdr3_nt: TGTGCCAGCAGTTCCCGGACAGGGTCGGGCGAGCAGTACTTC

j_call: TRBJ1-1
d_call: TRBD1
clone_size: .
v_call: TRBV28
cdr3_aa: CASRPTGDYTEAFF
cdr3_nt: TGTGCCAGCAGACCTACAGGGGATTACACTGAAGCTTTCTTT

j_call: TRBJ1-5
d_call: .
clone_size: few
v_call: TRBV15
cdr3_aa: CATSRGPGSNQPQHF
cdr3_nt: TGTGCCACCAGCAGAGGTCCAGGGTCTAACCAGCCCCAGCATTTT

j_call: TRBJ1-2
d_call: .
clone_size: few
v_call: TRBV5-5
cdr3_aa: CASSLDRSNYGYTF
cdr3_nt: TGTGCCAGCAGCTTGGACAGGTCGAACTATGGCTACACCTTC

j_call: TRBJ2-5
d_call: TRBD1
clone_size: .
v_call: TRBV6-2/TRBV6-3
cdr3_aa: CASSLTGTARETQYF
cdr3_nt: TGTGCCAGCAGCCTTACCGGGACAGCAAGGGAGACCCAGTACTTC

j_call: TRBJ1-4
d_call: .
clone_size: .
v_call: TRBV20-1
cdr3_aa: CSASGTDYEKLFF
cdr3_nt: TGCAGTGCTAGTGGGACGGACTATGAAAAACTGTTTTTT

j_call: TRBJ2-7
d_call: .
clone_size: many
v_call: TRBV6-5
cdr3_aa: CASSYQGYEQYF
cdr3_nt: TGTGCCAGCAGTTACCAGGGTTACGAGCAGTACTTC

j_call: TRBJ1-5
d_call: TRBD1
clone_size: few
v_call: TRBV5-8
cdr3_aa: CASSPGTGGPNQPQHF
cdr3_nt: TGTGCCAGCAGCCCAGGGACAGGGGGGCCCAATCAGCCCCAGCATTTT

j_call: TRBJ2-2
d_call: .
clone_size: .
v_call: TRBV29-1
cdr3_aa: CSVFWPGVNTGELFF
cdr3_nt: TGCAGCGTTTTCTGGCCAGGGGTCAACACCGGGGAGCTGTTTTTT

j_call: TRBJ2-4
d_call: .
clone_size: few
v_call: TRBV5-6
cdr3_aa: CASSLVRLQLAKNIQYF
cdr3_nt: TGTGCCAGCAGCTTGGTGCGTCTCCAACTAGCCAAAAACATTCAGTACTTC

j_call: TRBJ1-1
d_call: .
clone_size: many
v_call: TRBV5-1
cdr3_aa: CASSLAGYGGTEAFF
cdr3_nt: TGCGCCAGCAGCTTGGCCGGTTACGGGGGCACTGAAGCTTTCTTT

j_call: TRBJ2-3
d_call: TRBD2
clone_size: .
v_call: TRBV11-2
cdr3_aa: CASSFLVASGGPADTQYF
cdr3_nt: TGTGCCAGCAGCTTTCTTGTGGCTAGCGGTGGACCAGCAGATACGCAGTATTTT

j_call: TRBJ2-2
d_call: .
clone_size: many
v_call: TRBV29-1
cdr3_aa: CSVLGASNTGELFF
cdr3_nt: TGCAGCGTGTTGGGCGCTTCGAACACCGGGGAGCTGTTTTTT

j_call: TRBJ2-1
d_call: .
clone_size: few
v_call: TRBV11-1
cdr3_aa: CASSLLLSEYNEQFF
cdr3_nt: TGTGCCAGCAGCTTACTCCTCTCGGAGTACAATGAGCAGTTCTTC

j_call: TRBJ1-6
d_call: .
clone_size: .
v_call: TRBV10-3
cdr3_aa: CAIAPAHGNSSPLHF
cdr3_nt: TGTGCCATCGCTCCTGCACACGGAAATAGTTCACCCCTCCACTTT

j_call: TRBJ2-1
d_call: .
clone_size: .
v_call: TRBV20-1
cdr3_aa: CSARSEYNEQFF
cdr3_nt: TGCAGTGCTAGATCTGAGTACAATGAGCAGTTCTTC

j_call: TRBJ2-1
d_call: TRBD2
clone_size: .
v_call: TRBV20-1
cdr3_aa: CSGLAGEIYNEQFF
cdr3_nt: TGCAGTGGACTAGCGGGAGAGATCTACAATGAGCAGTTCTTC

j_call: TRBJ2-1
d_call: .
clone_size: few
v_call: TRBV7-3
cdr3_aa: CASSLSTNEQFF
cdr3_nt: TGTGCCAGCAGCTTATCTACCAATGAGCAGTTCTTC

j_call: TRBJ2-5
d_call: .
clone_size: .
v_call: TRBV21-1
cdr3_aa: CASSKWAGEQETQYF
cdr3_nt: TGTGCCAGCAGCAAATGGGCAGGCGAACAAGAGACCCAGTACTTC

j_call: TRBJ2-7
d_call: TRBD1
clone_size: few
v_call: TRBV4-2
cdr3_aa: CASSQRTGVGYYEQYF
cdr3_nt: TGTGCCAGCAGCCAACGCACAGGGGTGGGGTACTACGAGCAGTACTTC

j_call: TRBJ1-1
d_call: .
clone_size: few
v_call: TRBV7-9
cdr3_aa: CASSLELTNTEAFF
cdr3_nt: TGTGCCAGCAGCTTAGAGTTGACTAACACTGAAGCTTTCTTT

j_call: TRBJ1-2
d_call: .
clone_size: few
v_call: TRBV10-3
cdr3_aa: CAITDTSYGYTF
cdr3_nt: TGTGCCATCACGGACACGAGCTATGGCTACACCTTC

j_call: TRBJ2-3
d_call: TRBD1
clone_size: .
v_call: TRBV29-1
cdr3_aa: CSVEGTGAITDTQYF
cdr3_nt: TGCAGCGTTGAAGGGACAGGGGCGATCACAGATACGCAGTATTTT

j_call: TRBJ2-3
d_call: TRBD1
clone_size: few
v_call: TRBV7-2
cdr3_aa: CASSLDRGRPDTQYF
cdr3_nt: TGTGCCAGCAGCCTCGACAGGGGGCGACCAGATACGCAGTATTTT

j_call: TRBJ2-3
d_call: .
clone_size: .
v_call: TRBV6-5
cdr3_aa: CASRNRGTDTQYF
cdr3_nt: TGTGCCAGCAGAAATAGGGGCACAGATACGCAGTATTTT